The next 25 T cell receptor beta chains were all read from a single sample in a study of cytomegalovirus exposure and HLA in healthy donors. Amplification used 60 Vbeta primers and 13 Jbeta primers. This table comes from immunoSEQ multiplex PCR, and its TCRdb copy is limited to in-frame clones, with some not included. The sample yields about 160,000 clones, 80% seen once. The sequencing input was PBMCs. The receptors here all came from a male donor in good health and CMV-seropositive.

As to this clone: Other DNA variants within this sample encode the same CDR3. Here the CDR3 DNA reads TGTGCCAGCAGCTTAGGAGGTCTCGGAAACACCATATATTTT. Translating gives CASSLGGLGNTIYF. The chain couples TRBV7-2 to TRBJ1-3, with unresolved D. Germline-derived CDR1 and CDR2 are SGHTA and FQGNSA. The V end was cut by 1 base, the J end by 4 bases, with 8 bases between. There are 14 residues in the CDR3.

CDR3 loop: CASSFPPGTGVKAYEQYF. CDR3 in DNA: TGTGCCAGCAGCTTTCCGCCCGGGACAGGGGTAAAAGCCTACGAGCAGTACTTC. The genes are TRBV7-2 and TRBJ2-7; TRBD1 matches 10 bases. J gave up 2 bases and V 3 bases, and 13 bases lay outside the gene matches. CDR3 size: 18 residues. Germline CDR1 SGHTA, CDR2 FQGNSA.

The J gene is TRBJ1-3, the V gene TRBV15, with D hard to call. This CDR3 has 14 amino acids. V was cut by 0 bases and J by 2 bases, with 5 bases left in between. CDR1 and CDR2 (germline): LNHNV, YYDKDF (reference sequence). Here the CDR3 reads CATSRDSPGNTIYF. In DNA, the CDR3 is TGTGCCACCAGCAGAGATAGCCCTGGAAACACCATATATTTT.

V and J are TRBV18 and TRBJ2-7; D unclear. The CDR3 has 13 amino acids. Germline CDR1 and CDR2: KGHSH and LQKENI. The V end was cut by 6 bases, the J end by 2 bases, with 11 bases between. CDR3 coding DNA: TGTGCCAGCTCTCCCATAACGGCCTACGAGCAGTACTTC. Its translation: CASSPITAYEQYF.

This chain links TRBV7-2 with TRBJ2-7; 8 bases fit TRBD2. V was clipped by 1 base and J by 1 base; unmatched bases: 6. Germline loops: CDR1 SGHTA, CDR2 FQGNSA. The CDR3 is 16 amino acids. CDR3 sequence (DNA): TGTGCCAGCAGCTTAGTAGGTAGCGGGGCTTCCTACGAGCAGTACTTC. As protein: CASSLVGSGASYEQYF.

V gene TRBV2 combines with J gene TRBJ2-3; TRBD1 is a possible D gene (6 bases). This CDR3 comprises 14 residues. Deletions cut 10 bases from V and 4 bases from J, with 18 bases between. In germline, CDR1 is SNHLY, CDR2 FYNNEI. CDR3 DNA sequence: TGTGCCATCCCGCACAGGGACCGCCCAGATACGCAGTATTTT. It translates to CAIPHRDRPDTQYF.

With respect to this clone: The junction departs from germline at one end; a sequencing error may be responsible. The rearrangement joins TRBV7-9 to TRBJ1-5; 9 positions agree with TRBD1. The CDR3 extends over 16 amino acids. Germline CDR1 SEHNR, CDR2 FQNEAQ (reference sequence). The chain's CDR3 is CSSSLGGTGRFQPQHF. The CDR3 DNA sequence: TGTTCCAGCAGCTTAGGTGGGACAGGGAGGTTTCAGCCCCAGCATTTT.

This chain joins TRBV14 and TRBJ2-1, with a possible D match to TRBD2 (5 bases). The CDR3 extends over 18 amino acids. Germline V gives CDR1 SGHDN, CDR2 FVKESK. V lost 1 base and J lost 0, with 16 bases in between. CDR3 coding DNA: TGTGCCAGCAGCCAAGGGAAGTCGCGGGTGAGCTCCTACAATGAGCAGTTCTTC. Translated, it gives CASSQGKSRVSSYNEQFF.

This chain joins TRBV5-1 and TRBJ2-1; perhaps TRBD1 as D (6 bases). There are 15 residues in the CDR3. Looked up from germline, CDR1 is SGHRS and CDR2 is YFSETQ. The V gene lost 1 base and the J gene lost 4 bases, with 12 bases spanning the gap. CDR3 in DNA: TGCGCCAGCAGCTTGCTGCCGGACAGTTACAATGAGCAGTTCTTC. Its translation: CASSLLPDSYNEQFF.

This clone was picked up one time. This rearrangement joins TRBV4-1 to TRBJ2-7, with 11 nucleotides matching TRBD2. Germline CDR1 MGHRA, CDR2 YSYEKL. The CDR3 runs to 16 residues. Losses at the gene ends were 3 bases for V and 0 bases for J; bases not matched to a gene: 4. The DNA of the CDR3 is TGCGCCAGCAGCCATTCCGGGACTAGCGGCTCCTACGAGCAGTACTTC. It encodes CASSHSGTSGSYEQYF.

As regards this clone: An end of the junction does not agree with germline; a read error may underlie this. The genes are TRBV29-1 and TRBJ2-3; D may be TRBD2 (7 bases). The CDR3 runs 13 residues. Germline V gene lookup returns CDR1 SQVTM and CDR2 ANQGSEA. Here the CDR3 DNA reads TGCGGCGTGAGGGGGGGGAGCACAGATACGCAGTATTTT. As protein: CGVRGGSTDTQYF.

CDR3: CASSEITGGHYTF. CDR3 coding DNA: TGTGCCAGCAGTGAAATAACAGGGGGTCACTACACCTTC. This chain joins TRBV6-1 and TRBJ1-2; 8 nucleotides line up with TRBD1. V shed 2 bases, J shed 10 bases, and the junction held 6 bases outside the gene matches. In germline, CDR1 is MNHNS, CDR2 SASEGT. This CDR3 has 13 residues.

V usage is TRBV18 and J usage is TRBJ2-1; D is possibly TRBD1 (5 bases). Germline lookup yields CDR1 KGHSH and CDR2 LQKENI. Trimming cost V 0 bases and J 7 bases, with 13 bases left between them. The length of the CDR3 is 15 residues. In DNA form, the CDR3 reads TGTGCCAGCTCACCACCAGGGGAACAATGGAATGAGCAGTTCTTC. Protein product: CASSPPGEQWNEQFF.

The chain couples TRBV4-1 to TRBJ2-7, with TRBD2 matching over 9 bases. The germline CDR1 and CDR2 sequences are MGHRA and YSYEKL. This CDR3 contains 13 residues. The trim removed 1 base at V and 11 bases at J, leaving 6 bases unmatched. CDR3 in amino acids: CASSQGLLAGKYF. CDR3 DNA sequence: TGCGCCAGCAGCCAAGGGTTGCTAGCGGGAAAGTACTTC.

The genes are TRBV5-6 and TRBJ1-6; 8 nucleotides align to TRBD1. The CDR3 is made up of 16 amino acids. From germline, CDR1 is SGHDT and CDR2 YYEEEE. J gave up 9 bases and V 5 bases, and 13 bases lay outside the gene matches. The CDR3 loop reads CASSFPGTGEGSPLHF. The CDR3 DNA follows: TGTGCCAGCAGTTTTCCCGGGACAGGCGAAGGTTCACCCCTCCACTTT.

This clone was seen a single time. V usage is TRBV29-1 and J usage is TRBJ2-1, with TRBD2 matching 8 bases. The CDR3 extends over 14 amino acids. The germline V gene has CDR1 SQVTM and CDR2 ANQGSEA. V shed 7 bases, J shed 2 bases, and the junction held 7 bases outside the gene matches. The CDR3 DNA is TGCAGCGCCGGGAGGGATGGGACCTACAATGAGCAGTTCTTC. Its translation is CSAGRDGTYNEQFF.

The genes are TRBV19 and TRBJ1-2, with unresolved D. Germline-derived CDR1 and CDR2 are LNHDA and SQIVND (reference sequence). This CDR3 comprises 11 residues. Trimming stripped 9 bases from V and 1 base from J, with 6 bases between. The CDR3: CASQFNYGYTF. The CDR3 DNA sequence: TGTGCCAGCCAATTTAACTATGGCTACACCTTC.

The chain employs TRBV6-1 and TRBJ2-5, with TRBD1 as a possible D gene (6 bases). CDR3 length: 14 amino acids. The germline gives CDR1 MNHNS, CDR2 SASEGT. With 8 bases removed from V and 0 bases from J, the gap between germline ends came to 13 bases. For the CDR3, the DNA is TGTGCCAGCGGGGGCTTGAGGGACCAAGAGACCCAGTACTTC. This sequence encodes CASGGLRDQETQYF.

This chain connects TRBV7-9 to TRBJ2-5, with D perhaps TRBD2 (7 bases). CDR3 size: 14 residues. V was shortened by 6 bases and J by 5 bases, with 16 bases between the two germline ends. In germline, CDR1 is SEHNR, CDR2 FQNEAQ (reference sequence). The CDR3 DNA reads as TGTGCCAGCAGGGTCGGGGGGCGGATCGAGACCCAGTACTTC. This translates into CASRVGGRIETQYF.

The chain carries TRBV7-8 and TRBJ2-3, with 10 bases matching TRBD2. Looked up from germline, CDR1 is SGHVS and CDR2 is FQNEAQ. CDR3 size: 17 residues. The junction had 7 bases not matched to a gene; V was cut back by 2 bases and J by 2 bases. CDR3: CASSLLLLAGPTDTQYF. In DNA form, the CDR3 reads TGTGCCAGCAGCTTATTATTACTAGCGGGGCCCACAGATACGCAGTATTTT.

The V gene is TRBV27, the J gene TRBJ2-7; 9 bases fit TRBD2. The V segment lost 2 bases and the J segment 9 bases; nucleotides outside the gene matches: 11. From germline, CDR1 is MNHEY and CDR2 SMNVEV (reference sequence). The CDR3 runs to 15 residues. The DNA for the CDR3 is TGTGCCAGCAGTTTAGACAACAGCGGGAGGAACGGGCAGTACTTC. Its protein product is CASSLDNSGRNGQYF.

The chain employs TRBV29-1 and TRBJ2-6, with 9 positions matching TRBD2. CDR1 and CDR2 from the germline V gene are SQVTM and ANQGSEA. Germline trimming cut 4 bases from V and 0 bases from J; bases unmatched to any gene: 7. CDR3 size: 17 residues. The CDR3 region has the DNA TGCAGCGTTGCCGGGCTAGCGGGGAGCTCTGGGGCCAACGTCCTGACTTTC. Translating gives CSVAGLAGSSGANVLTF.

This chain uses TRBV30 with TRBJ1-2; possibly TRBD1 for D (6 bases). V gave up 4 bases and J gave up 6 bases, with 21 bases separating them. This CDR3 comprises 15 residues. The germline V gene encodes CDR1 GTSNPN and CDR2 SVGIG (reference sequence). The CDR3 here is CAWTKNSGTLDGYTF. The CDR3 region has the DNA TGTGCCTGGACCAAAAACTCCGGGACATTGGATGGCTACACCTTC.

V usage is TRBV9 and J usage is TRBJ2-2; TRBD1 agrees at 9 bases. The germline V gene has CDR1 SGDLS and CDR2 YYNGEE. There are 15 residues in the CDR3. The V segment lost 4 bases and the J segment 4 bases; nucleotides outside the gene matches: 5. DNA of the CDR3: TGTGCCAGCAGCCAACGGGACAGGGCCACCGGGGAGCTGTTTTTT. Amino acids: CASSQRDRATGELFF.

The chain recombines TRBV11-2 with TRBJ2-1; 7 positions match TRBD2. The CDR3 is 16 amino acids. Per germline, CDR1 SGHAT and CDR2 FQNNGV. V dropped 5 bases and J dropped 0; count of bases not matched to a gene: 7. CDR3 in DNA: TGTGCCAGCAGCCTCCTGGGCGGGGGCTCCTACAATGAGCAGTTCTTC. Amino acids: CASSLLGGGSYNEQFF.